This paragraph covers one T cell receptor beta chain sequence. It lacks a known antigen. Nothing much larger sits one base from this clone, and base qualities are not available. These data originate in a study of control samples from healthy donors and cancer patients (dated by TCRdb to 2018 to 2020). The CDR3 has 16 amino acids, counting the end cysteine and phenylalanine. Just CDR3 DNA is preserved here, 48 bases in frame from base 1. According to the germline V gene, CDR1 reads LGHNA and CDR2 reads YNFKEQ. V loses 0 bases, J loses 5 bases, and the germline ends lie 16 bases apart. Library prep was done by the immunoSEQ multiplex PCR assay. This is the immuneACCESS table as TCRdb keeps it, with only in-frame sequences that have V and J called. A part of the clones is gone; compared with another copy, unresolved V genes explain less than half, and the rest is unexplained. For this sample there are 100,000 or so clones; around 89% appear just once. Approximately 7.8% of the sample is held by the ten biggest clonotypes.

Specimen: blood. This clonotype originated in a man aged 25-45 years in good health. The chain is made from TRBV4-2 and TRBJ1-1; the D gene is perhaps TRBD1, from 5 matching bases. The CDR3 in this case is CASSQDLTGVMTEAFF. The DNA sequence reads TGTGCCAGCAGCCAAGACCTCACGGGGGTTATGACTGAAGCTTTCTTT.